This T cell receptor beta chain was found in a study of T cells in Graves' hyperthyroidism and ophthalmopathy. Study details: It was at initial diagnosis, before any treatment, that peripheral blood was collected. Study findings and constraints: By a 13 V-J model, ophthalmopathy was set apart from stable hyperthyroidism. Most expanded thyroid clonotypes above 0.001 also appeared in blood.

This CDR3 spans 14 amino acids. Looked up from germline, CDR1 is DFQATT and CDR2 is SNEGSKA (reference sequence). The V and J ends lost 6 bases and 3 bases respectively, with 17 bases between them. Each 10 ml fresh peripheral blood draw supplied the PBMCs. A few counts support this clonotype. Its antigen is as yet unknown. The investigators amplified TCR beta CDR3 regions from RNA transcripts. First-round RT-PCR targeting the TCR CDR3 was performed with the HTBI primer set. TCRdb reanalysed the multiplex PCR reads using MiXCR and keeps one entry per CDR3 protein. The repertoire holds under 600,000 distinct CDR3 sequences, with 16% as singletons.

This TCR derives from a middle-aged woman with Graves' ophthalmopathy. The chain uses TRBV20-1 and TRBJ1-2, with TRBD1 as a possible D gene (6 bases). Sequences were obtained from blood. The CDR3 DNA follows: TGCAGTGCAGCCGACAGGTGGGGCGACTATGGCTACACCTTC. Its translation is CSAADRWGDYGYTF.